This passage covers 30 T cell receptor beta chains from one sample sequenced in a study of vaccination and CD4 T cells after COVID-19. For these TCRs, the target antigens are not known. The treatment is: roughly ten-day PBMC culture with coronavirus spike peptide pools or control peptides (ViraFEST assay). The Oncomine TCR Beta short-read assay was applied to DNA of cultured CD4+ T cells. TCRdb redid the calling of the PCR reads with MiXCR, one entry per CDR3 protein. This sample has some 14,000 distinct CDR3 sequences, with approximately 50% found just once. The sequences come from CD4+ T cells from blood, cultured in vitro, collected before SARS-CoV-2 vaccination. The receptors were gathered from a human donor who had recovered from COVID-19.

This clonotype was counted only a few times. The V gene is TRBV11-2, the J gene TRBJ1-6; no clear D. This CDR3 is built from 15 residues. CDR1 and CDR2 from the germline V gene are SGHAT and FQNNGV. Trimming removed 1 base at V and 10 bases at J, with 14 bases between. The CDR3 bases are TGTGCCAGCAGCTTAGGGGCCAGAACGGGCTCACCCCTCCACTTT. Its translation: CASSLGARTGSPLHF.

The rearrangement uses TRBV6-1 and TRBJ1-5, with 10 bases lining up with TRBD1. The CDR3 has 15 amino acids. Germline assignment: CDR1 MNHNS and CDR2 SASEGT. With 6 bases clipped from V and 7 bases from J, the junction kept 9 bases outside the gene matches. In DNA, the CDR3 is TGTGCCAGCAGGCCGACAGGGGGCATGGAACAGCCCCAGCATTTT. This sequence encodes CASRPTGGMEQPQHF.

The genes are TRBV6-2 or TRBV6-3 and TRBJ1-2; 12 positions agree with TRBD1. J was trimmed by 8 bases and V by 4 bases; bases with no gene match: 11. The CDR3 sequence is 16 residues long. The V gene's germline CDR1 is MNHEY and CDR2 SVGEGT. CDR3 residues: CASSLSPGQGARGYTF. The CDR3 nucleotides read TGTGCCAGCAGTTTATCCCCGGGACAGGGGGCTCGAGGCTACACCTTC.

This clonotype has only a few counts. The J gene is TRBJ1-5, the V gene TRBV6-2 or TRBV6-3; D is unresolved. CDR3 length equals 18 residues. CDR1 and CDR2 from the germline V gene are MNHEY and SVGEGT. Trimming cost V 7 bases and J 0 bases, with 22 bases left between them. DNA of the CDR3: TGTGCCAGCACCCAGTCCCCCCTTAACCCTCGTAGCAATCAGCCCCAGCATTTT. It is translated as CASTQSPLNPRSNQPQHF.

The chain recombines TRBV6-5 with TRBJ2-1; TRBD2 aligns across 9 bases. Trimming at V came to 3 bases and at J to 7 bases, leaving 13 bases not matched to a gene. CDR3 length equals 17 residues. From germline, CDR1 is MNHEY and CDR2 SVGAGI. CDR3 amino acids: CASSYSGRGRAGNEQFF. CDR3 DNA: TGTGCCAGCAGTTATAGTGGTCGCGGGAGGGCCGGGAATGAGCAGTTCTTC.

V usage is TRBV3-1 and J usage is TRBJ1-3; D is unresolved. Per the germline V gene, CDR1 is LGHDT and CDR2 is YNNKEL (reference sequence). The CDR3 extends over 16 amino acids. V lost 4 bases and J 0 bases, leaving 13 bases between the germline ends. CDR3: CASSPIDGISGNTIYF. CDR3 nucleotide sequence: TGTGCCAGCAGCCCGATCGACGGTATCTCTGGAAACACCATATATTTT.

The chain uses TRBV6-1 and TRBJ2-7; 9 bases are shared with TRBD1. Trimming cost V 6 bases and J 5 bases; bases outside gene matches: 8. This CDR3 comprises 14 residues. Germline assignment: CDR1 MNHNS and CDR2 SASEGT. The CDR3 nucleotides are TGTGCCAGCAGCCGTACAGGGGGCAGCCACGAGCAGTACTTC. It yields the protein CASSRTGGSHEQYF.

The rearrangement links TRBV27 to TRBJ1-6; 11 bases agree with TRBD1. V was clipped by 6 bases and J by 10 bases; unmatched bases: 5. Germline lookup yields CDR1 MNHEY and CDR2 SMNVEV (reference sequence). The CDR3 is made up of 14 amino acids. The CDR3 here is CASSGTGGKSPLHF. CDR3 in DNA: TGTGCCAGCAGCGGGACAGGGGGAAAATCACCCCTCCACTTT.

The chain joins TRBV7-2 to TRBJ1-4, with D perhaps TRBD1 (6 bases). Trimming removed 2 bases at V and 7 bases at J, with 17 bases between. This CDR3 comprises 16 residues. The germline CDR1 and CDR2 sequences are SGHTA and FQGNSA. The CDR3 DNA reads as TGTGCCAGCAGCTTATGGGGGGCGGGGGCGGGTGAAAAACTGTTTTTT. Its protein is CASSLWGAGAGEKLFF.

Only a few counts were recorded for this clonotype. The CDR3 DNA reads TGTGCCAGCAGCTCCTCCGGGGGGAACACCGGGGAGCTGTTTTTT. This translates into CASSSSGGNTGELFF. The chain is built from TRBV11-2 and TRBJ2-2, with D maybe TRBD2 (6 bases). CDR3 size: 15 residues. The germline V gene encodes CDR1 SGHAT and CDR2 FQNNGV. Trimming cost V 4 bases and J 1 base, with 10 bases left between them.

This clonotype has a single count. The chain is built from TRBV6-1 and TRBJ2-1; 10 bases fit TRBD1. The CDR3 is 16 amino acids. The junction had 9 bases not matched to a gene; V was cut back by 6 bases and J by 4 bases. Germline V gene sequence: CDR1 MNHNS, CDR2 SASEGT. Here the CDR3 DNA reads TGTGCCAGCAGACCGGGACAGGGGTCATGGTACAATGAGCAGTTCTTC. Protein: CASRPGQGSWYNEQFF.

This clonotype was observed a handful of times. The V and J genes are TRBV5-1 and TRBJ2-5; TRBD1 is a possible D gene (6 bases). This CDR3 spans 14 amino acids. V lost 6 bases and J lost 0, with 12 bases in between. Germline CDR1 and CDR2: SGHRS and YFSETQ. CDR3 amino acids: CASKTGTHQETQYF. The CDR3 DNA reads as TGCGCCAGCAAAACAGGGACCCACCAAGAGACCCAGTACTTC.

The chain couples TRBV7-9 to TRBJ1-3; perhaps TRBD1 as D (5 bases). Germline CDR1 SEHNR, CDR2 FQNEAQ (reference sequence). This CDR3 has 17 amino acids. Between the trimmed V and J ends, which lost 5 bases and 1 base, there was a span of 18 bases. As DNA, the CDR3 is TGTGCCAGCAGCCCCGGACACGGCTTGTCATCTGGAAACACCATATATTTT. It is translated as CASSPGHGLSSGNTIYF.

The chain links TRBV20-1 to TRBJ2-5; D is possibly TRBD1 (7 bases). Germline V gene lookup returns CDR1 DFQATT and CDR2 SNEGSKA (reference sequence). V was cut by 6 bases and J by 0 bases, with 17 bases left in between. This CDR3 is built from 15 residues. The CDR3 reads CSATDRAGNQETQYF. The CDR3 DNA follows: TGCAGTGCGACAGACAGGGCGGGGAACCAAGAGACCCAGTACTTC.

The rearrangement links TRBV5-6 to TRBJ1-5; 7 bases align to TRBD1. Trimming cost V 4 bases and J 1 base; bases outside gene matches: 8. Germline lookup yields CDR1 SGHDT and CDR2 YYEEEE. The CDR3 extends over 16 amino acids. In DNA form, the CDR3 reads TGTGCCAGCAGCCGTTACAGGGGAGGGAGCAATCAGCCCCAGCATTTT. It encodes CASSRYRGGSNQPQHF. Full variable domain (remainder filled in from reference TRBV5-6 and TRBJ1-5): DAGVTQSPTHLIKTRGQQVTLRCSPKSGHDTVSWYQQALGQGPQFIFQYYEEEERQRGNFPDRFSGHQFPNYSSELNVNALLLGDSALYLCASSRYRGGSNQPQHFGDGTRLSIL.

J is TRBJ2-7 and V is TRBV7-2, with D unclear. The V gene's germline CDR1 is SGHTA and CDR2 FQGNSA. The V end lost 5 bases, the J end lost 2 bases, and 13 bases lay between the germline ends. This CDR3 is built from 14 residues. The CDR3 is CASSRPGLPYEQYF. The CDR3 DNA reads TGTGCCAGCAGCCGCCCGGGCCTCCCCTACGAGCAGTACTTC.

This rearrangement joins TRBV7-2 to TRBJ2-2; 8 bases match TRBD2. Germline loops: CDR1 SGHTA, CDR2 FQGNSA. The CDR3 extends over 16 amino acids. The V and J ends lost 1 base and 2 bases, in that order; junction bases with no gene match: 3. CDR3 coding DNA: TGTGCCAGCAGCTTAGTCAGCGGGAGAAACACCGGGGAGCTGTTTTTT. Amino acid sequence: CASSLVSGRNTGELFF.

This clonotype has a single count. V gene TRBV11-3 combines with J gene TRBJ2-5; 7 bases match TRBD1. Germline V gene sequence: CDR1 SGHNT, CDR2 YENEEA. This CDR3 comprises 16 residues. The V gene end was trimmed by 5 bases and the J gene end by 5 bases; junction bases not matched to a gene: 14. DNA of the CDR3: TGTGCCAGCAGCCTAGGCTCGACAGGGATGGGCGAGACCCAGTACTTC. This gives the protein CASSLGSTGMGETQYF. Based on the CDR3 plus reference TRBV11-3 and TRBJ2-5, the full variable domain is EAGVVQSPRYKIIEKKQPVAFWCNPISGHNTLYWYLQNLGQGPELLIRYENEEAVDDSQLPKDRFSAERLKGVDSTLKIQPAELGDSAVYLCASSLGSTGMGETQYFGPGTRLLVL.

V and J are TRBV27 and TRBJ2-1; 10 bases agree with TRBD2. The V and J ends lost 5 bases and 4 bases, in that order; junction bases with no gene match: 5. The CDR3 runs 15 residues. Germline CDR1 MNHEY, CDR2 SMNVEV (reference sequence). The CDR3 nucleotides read TGTGCCAGCAGTCGGAGACTAGCGGGTTACAATGAGCAGTTCTTC. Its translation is CASSRRLAGYNEQFF.

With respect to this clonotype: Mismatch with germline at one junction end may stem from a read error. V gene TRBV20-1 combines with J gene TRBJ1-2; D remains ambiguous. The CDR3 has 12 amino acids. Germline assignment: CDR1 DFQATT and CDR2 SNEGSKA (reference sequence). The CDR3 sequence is CSARETGPRYTF. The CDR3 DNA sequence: TGCAGTGCCAGAGAGACGGGTCCGCGCTACACCTTC.

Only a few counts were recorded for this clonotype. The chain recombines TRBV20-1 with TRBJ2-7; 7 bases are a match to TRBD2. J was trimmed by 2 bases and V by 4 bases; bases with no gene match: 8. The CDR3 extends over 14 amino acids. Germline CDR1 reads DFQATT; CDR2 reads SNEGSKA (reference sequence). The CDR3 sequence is CSAIWRGGTYEQYF. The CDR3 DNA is TGCAGTGCTATATGGCGCGGGGGAACCTACGAGCAGTACTTC.

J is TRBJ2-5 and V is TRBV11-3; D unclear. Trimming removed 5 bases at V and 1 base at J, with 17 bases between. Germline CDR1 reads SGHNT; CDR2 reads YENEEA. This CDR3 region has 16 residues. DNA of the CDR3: TGTGCCAGCAGCCTAGGCAGGACGGGCGTCCAAGAGACCCAGTACTTC. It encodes CASSLGRTGVQETQYF. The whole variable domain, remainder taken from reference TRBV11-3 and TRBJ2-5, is EAGVVQSPRYKIIEKKQPVAFWCNPISGHNTLYWYLQNLGQGPELLIRYENEEAVDDSQLPKDRFSAERLKGVDSTLKIQPAELGDSAVYLCASSLGRTGVQETQYFGPGTRLLVL.

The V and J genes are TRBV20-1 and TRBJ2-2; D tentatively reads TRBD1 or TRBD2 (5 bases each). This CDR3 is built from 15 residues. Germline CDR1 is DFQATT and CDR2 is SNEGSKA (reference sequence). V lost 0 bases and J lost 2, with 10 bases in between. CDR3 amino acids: CSARDPGLNTGELFF. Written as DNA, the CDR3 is TGCAGTGCTAGAGATCCGGGGCTCAACACCGGGGAGCTGTTTTTT.

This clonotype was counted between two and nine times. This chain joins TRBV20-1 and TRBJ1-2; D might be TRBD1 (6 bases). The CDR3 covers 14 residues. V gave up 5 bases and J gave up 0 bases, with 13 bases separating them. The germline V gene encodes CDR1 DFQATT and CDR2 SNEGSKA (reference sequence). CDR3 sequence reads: CSAQTQGTNYGYTF. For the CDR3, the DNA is TGCAGTGCTCAGACACAGGGTACTAACTATGGCTACACCTTC.

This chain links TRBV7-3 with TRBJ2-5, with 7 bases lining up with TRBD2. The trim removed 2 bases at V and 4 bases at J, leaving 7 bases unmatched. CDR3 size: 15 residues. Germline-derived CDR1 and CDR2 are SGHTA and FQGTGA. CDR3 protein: CASSLSGGGGETQYF. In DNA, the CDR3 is TGTGCCAGCAGCTTATCGGGCGGCGGGGGAGAGACCCAGTACTTC.

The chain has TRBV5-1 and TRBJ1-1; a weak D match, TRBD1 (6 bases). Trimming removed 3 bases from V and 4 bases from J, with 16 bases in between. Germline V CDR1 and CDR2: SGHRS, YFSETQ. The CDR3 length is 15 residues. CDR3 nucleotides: TGCGCCAGCAGCTCAGCGGGGACATCGGGCACTGAAGCTTTCTTT. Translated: CASSSAGTSGTEAFF.

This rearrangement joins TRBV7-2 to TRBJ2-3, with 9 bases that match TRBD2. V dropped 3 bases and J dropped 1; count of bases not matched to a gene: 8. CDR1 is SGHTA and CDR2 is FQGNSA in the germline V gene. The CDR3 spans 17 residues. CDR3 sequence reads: CASSFDRTSAGTDTQYF. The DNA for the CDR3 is TGTGCCAGCAGCTTCGACCGGACTAGCGCGGGCACAGATACGCAGTATTTT.

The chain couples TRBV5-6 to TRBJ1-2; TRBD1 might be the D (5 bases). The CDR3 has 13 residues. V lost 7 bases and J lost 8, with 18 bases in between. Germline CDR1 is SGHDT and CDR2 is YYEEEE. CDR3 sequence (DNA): TGTGCCAGCGGGAAAGGAGGGGCAGGAGGCTACACCTTC. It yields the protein CASGKGGAGGYTF.

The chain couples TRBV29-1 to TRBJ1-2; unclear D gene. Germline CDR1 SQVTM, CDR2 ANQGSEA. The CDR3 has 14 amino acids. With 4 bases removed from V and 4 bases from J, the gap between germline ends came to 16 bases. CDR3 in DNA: TGCAGCGTTGTCCCGCCGGAGGCGGCCTATGGCTACACCTTC. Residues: CSVVPPEAAYGYTF.

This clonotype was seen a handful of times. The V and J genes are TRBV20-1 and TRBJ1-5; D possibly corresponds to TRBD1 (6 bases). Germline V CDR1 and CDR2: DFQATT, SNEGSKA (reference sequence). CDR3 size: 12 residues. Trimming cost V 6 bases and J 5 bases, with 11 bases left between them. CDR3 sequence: CSALGQHQPQHF. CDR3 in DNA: TGCAGTGCCCTGGGACAACATCAGCCCCAGCATTTT.